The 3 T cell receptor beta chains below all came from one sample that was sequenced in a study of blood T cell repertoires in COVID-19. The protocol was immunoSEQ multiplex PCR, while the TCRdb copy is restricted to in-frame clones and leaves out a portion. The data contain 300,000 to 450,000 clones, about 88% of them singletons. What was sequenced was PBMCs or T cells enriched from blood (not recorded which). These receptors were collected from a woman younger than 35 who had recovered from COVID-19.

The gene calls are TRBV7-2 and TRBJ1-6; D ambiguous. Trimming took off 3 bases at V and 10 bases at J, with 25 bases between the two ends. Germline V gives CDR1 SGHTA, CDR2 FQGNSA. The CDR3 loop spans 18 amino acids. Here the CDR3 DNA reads TGTGCCAGCAGCTTTCCGGGTCTTCGGAGAACACCCACCTCACCCCTCCACTTT. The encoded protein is CASSFPGLRRTPTSPLHF.

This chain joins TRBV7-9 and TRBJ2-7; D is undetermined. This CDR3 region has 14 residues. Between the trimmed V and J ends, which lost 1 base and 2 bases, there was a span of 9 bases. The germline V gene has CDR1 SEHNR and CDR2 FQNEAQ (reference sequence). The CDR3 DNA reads TGTGCCAGCAGCTTAGTCGTGGCCCCCTACGAGCAGTACTTC. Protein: CASSLVVAPYEQYF.

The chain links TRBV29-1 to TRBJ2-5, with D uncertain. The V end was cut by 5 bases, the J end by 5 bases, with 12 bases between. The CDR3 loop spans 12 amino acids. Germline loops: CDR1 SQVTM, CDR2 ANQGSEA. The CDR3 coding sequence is TGCAGCGTTCAGGCAACCCACGAGACCCAGTACTTC. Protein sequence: CSVQATHETQYF.